This T cell receptor beta chain was recovered during a study of CD8+ T cells in alopecia areata. Documented treatment: oral pan-JAK inhibitor, 5-10 mg twice daily. Lesional scalp tissue (obtained by punch biopsy) and peripheral blood were collected from alopecia areata patients. Study outcomes and limitations: Among the top 100, expanded CD8+ clones were significantly decreased by tofacitinib, as was scalp clonality. Possibly as an HLA-related effect, TCR sharing across patients appeared less clear than in mice. The study found that many expanded lesional clones persisted in scalp and blood during tofacitinib.

Extraction of RNA preceded its reverse transcription into cDNA, which served as the sequencing template. Generated by immunoSEQ multiplex PCR, the TCRdb table keeps only in-frame clones and is missing some. The table records fewer than 110,000 clones, 84% of them present only once. The CDR3 is 19 amino acids. The germline V gene has CDR1 MGHRA and CDR2 YSYEKL. Trimming took 2 bases from V and 2 from J, leaving 25 bases between them. As to this clone: Its antigen remains unidentified.

The sequence came from a human donor with alopecia areata. This rearrangement joins TRBV4-1 to TRBJ2-7; TRBD2 might be the D (7 bases). This material consisted of CD8+ T cells sorted from blood, taken at week 24, from a patient treated with tofacitinib. The CDR3 protein is CASSQKGGNDATRAYEQYF. The CDR3 DNA sequence: TGCGCCAGCAGCCAAAAGGGGGGGAATGATGCTACCCGAGCCTACGAGCAGTACTTC.